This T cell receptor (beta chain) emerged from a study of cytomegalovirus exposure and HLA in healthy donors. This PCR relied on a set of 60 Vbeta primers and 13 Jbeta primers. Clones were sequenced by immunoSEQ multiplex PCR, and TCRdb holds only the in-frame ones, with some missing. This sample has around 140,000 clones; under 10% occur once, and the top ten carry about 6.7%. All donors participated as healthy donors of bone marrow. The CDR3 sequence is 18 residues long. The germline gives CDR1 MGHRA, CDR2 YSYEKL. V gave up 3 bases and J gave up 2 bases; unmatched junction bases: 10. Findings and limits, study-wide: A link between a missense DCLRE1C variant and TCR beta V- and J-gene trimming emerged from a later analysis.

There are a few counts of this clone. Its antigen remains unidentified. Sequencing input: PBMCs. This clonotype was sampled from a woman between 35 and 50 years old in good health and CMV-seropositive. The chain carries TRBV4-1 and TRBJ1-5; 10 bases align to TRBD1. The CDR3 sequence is CASSQPPGTGDGNQPQHF. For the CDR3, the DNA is TGCGCCAGCAGCCAGCCCCCCGGGACAGGGGACGGCAATCAGCCCCAGCATTTT.